The 26 T cell receptor beta chains below were found in one sample sequenced in a study of a mutant IDH1 vaccine in newly diagnosed glioma. The repertoire was sequenced with immunoSEQ multiplex PCR; TCRdb's copy has only in-frame clones and lacks some. The sample lists tens of thousands of clones, about 70% occurring once. Noted time point: week 11, during vaccination. With topical imiquimod, each dose of the vaccine consisted of 300 ug of mutant IDH1 20-mer peptide. The antigens of these receptors remain unknown. The sequenced sample was peripheral blood mononuclear cells (PBMCs), obtained from a glioma patient whose treatment included an IDH1 peptide vaccine. The receptors were gathered from a man younger than 35 with glioma. Some clones in this sample may be carry-over from other donors' samples.

The rearrangement links TRBV29-1 to TRBJ2-2, with 11 nucleotides matching TRBD1. V lost 6 bases to trimming and J lost 3 bases; unmatched junction nucleotides: 0. The CDR3 runs to 13 residues. CDR1 is SQVTM, CDR2 ANQGSEA, per germline. The DNA of the CDR3 is TGCAGCGTGGGACAGGGGGACACCGGGGAGCTGTTTTTT. It yields the protein CSVGQGDTGELFF.

This clone turned up a few times. The V gene is TRBV27, the J gene TRBJ2-7, with D hard to call. This CDR3 is 13 amino acids long. CDR1 is MNHEY, CDR2 SMNVEV, per germline (reference sequence). V gave up 4 bases and J gave up 0 bases, with 7 bases separating them. In nucleotides, the CDR3 is TGTGCCAGCAGTTCCCAGAGCTCCTACGAGCAGTACTTC. Its protein is CASSSQSSYEQYF.

V and J are TRBV30 and TRBJ2-6; 8 nucleotides match TRBD1. The CDR3 totals 17 residues. The trim removed 3 bases at V and 0 bases at J, leaving 7 bases unmatched. Looked up from germline, CDR1 is GTSNPN and CDR2 is SVGIG (reference sequence). CDR3 DNA sequence: TGTGCCTGGAGACTAACAGGGGGAAGCTCTGGGGCCAACGTCCTGACTTTC. This sequence encodes CAWRLTGGSSGANVLTF. The whole variable domain, remainder taken from reference TRBV30 and TRBJ2-6, is SQTIHQWPATLVQPVGSPLSLECTVEGTSNPNLYWYRQAAGRGLQLLFYSVGIGQISSEVPQNLSASRPQDRQFILSSKKLLLSDSGFYLCAWRLTGGSSGANVLTFGAGSRLTVL.

This clone appeared a few times. The chain is built from TRBV5-4 and TRBJ1-5; no clear D. CDR1 and CDR2 from the germline V gene are SGHNT and YYREEE (reference sequence). The CDR3 is made up of 13 amino acids. V was shortened by 5 bases and J by 11 bases, with 17 bases between the two germline ends. CDR3 sequence reads: CASRSEGEVAQHF. The CDR3, as DNA: TGTGCCAGCAGAAGTGAGGGTGAAGTAGCCCAGCATTTT.

The chain joins TRBV5-6 to TRBJ1-2; weak D call: TRBD1 (6 bases). CDR1 SGHDT and CDR2 YYEEEE come from the germline V gene. V gave up 4 bases and J gave up 2 bases, with 9 bases separating them. The CDR3 loop spans 13 amino acids. The DNA for the CDR3 is TGTGCCAGCAGCCAGGGGCAAAACTATGGCTACACCTTC. Protein: CASSQGQNYGYTF.

This clone was counted a few times. The chain is built from TRBV11-2 and TRBJ1-1; weak D call: TRBD1 (5 bases). Per germline, CDR1 SGHAT and CDR2 FQNNGV. Trimming removed 0 bases at V and 1 base at J, with 12 bases between. The CDR3 has 16 amino acids. Here the CDR3 DNA reads TGTGCCAGCAGCTTAGATCTAGGACATCCGAACACTGAAGCTTTCTTT. Its translation is CASSLDLGHPNTEAFF.

This sequence joins TRBV29-1 and TRBJ2-6; no firm D call. The CDR3 length is 17 residues. Trimming stripped 0 bases from V and 4 bases from J, with 16 bases between. CDR1 is SQVTM and CDR2 is ANQGSEA in the germline V gene. The CDR3 nucleotides read TGCAGCGTTGAAGACCCGGACCGCGGTAGGGGGGCCAACGTCCTGACTTTC. Translating it yields CSVEDPDRGRGANVLTF.

V usage is TRBV2 and J usage is TRBJ1-2; D gene unclear. This CDR3 has 13 amino acids. The germline V gene encodes CDR1 SNHLY and CDR2 FYNNEI. Trimming took 6 bases from V and 5 from J, leaving 13 bases between them. CDR3 DNA sequence: TGTGCCAGCAGCGTTACCGAAGAATATGGCTACACCTTC. Its protein product is CASSVTEEYGYTF.

The chain carries TRBV25-1 and TRBJ2-7; the D gene is possibly TRBD1 (6 bases). V lost 3 bases, J lost 3 bases, and 9 bases lay in between. Germline CDR1 MGHDK, CDR2 SYGVNS. The CDR3 covers 13 residues. The DNA of the CDR3 is TGTGCCAGCAGTGAGACAGGAAACTACGAGCAGTACTTC. Its protein product is CASSETGNYEQYF.

CDR3 bases: TGTGCCAGCAGCTACGGCGCTAATGAAAAACTGTTTTTT. This sequence encodes CASSYGANEKLFF. The chain employs TRBV5-6 and TRBJ1-4, with no clear D. From germline, CDR1 is SGHDT and CDR2 YYEEEE. The CDR3 extends over 13 amino acids. V lost 3 bases, J lost 3 bases, and 6 bases lay in between.

The chain combines TRBV11-3 with TRBJ1-1; D gene unclear. The CDR3 length is 13 residues. V was shortened by 1 base and J by 1 base, with 4 bases between the two germline ends. The germline V gene encodes CDR1 SGHNT and CDR2 YENEEA. The CDR3 loop reads CASSLVQNTEAFF. The CDR3, as DNA: TGTGCCAGCAGCTTAGTACAGAACACTGAAGCTTTCTTT. The whole variable domain, remainder taken from reference TRBV11-3 and TRBJ1-1, is EAGVVQSPRYKIIEKKQPVAFWCNPISGHNTLYWYLQNLGQGPELLIRYENEEAVDDSQLPKDRFSAERLKGVDSTLKIQPAELGDSAVYLCASSLVQNTEAFFGQGTRLTVV.

The gene calls are TRBV30 and TRBJ2-5; 11 nucleotides match TRBD2. The CDR3 spans 16 residues. Germline values: CDR1 GTSNPN, CDR2 SVGIG (reference sequence). V lost 2 bases, J lost 0 bases, and 5 bases stayed unmatched. The CDR3 DNA reads TGTGCCTGGAGTAGGCTAGCGGGGGGTAACCAAGAGACCCAGTACTTC. It specifies CAWSRLAGGNQETQYF.

The chain uses TRBV18 and TRBJ1-1; D remains ambiguous. This CDR3 has 15 amino acids. Between the trimmed V and J ends, which lost 0 bases and 1 base, there was a span of 9 bases. Germline CDR1 KGHSH, CDR2 LQKENI. In nucleotides, the CDR3 is TGTGCCAGCTCACCACCGAACAATGCGAACACTGAAGCTTTCTTT. This gives the protein CASSPPNNANTEAFF.

The J gene is TRBJ2-7, the V gene TRBV5-3; D might be TRBD1 or TRBD2, each matching 6 bases. TRBV5-3 is an open reading frame, and its role is uncertain. V was trimmed by 3 bases and J by 6 bases, leaving 16 bases between them. There are 14 residues in the CDR3. CDR3 region: CARSYRCGGGEQYF. The CDR3 bases are TGTGCCAGAAGCTATCGGTGCGGAGGGGGCGAGCAGTACTTC.

The V gene is TRBV7-2, the J gene TRBJ1-5, with 7 bases fitting TRBD1. J was trimmed by 4 bases and V by 3 bases; bases with no gene match: 6. Germline V gives CDR1 SGHTA, CDR2 FQGNSA. The CDR3 totals 15 residues. The CDR3 DNA reads TGTGCCAGCAGCTTCCGGGACAGCGCGAATCAGCCCCAGCATTTT. Translating it yields CASSFRDSANQPQHF. Supplemented by reference TRBV7-2 and TRBJ1-5, the full variable domain reads GAGVSQSPSNKVTEKGKDVELRCDPISGHTALYWYRQSLGQGLEFLIYFQGNSAPDKSGLPSDRFSAERTGGSVSTLTIQRTQQEDSAVYLCASSFRDSANQPQHFGDGTRLSIL.

This chain joins TRBV5-1 and TRBJ1-5; a weak D match, TRBD1 (5 bases). Trimming removed 1 base at V and 6 bases at J, with 14 bases between. Germline loops: CDR1 SGHRS, CDR2 YFSETQ. This CDR3 has 15 residues. The CDR3 is CASSLNQGVGQPQHF. The CDR3 DNA follows: TGCGCCAGCAGCTTGAATCAAGGGGTTGGTCAGCCCCAGCATTTT.

This clone is labeled medium-sized. The V and J genes are TRBV25-1 and TRBJ1-2; D unresolved. The CDR3 is made up of 13 amino acids. V shed 3 bases and J shed 3 bases, with 8 bases lying between them. Germline-derived CDR1 and CDR2 are MGHDK and SYGVNS. The CDR3 nucleotides are TGTGCCAGCAGTGACGGAAATTACTATGGCTACACCTTC. It specifies CASSDGNYYGYTF.

In this sample, this clone turned up once. The chain is built from TRBV30 and TRBJ2-5; weak D call: TRBD2 (6 bases). V was clipped by 4 bases and J by 4 bases, with 22 bases between them. The CDR3 runs to 16 residues. The V gene's germline CDR1 is GTSNPN and CDR2 SVGIG (reference sequence). The CDR3 nucleotides are TGTGCCTGGATTGTTAGGGCGGGAAAACCTCCAGAGACCCAGTACTTC. Its translation is CAWIVRAGKPPETQYF.

The V gene is TRBV29-1, the J gene TRBJ2-5; 12 nucleotides match TRBD2. V dropped 6 bases and J dropped 2; count of bases not matched to a gene: 7. The CDR3 loop spans 15 amino acids. Germline V gene lookup returns CDR1 SQVTM and CDR2 ANQGSEA. As DNA, the CDR3 is TGCAGCGTAGATACTAGCGGGAGGTCTCAAGAGACCCAGTACTTC. It encodes CSVDTSGRSQETQYF.

J is TRBJ2-7 and V is TRBV19; weak D call: TRBD1 (6 bases). The germline V gene has CDR1 LNHDA and CDR2 SQIVND (reference sequence). The CDR3 runs 13 residues. The ends were cut back, 2 bases at V and 3 bases at J, with 8 bases in the middle. The CDR3 is CASSIKGDYEQYF. CDR3 nucleotides: TGTGCCAGTAGTATAAAGGGGGACTACGAGCAGTACTTC.

J is TRBJ1-1 and V is TRBV2; D remains ambiguous. Germline V gene lookup returns CDR1 SNHLY and CDR2 FYNNEI. This CDR3 region has 13 residues. Trimming removed 4 bases from V and 3 bases from J, with 9 bases in between. Here the CDR3 DNA reads TGTGCCAGCAGTGGTGCGGCGGACACTGAAGCTTTCTTT. Translation gives CASSGAADTEAFF.

V is TRBV30 and J is TRBJ1-4; D is possibly TRBD1 (5 bases). V gave up 0 bases and J gave up 7 bases, with 15 bases separating them. In germline, CDR1 is GTSNPN, CDR2 SVGIG (reference sequence). This CDR3 is built from 15 residues. The CDR3, as DNA: TGTGCCTGGAGTGTACCTGGCGGAGGGGTTGAAAAACTGTTTTTT. Its protein product is CAWSVPGGGVEKLFF. Full variable domain (missing parts from reference TRBV30 and TRBJ1-4): SQTIHQWPATLVQPVGSPLSLECTVEGTSNPNLYWYRQAAGRGLQLLFYSVGIGQISSEVPQNLSASRPQDRQFILSSKKLLLSDSGFYLCAWSVPGGGVEKLFFGSGTQLSVL.

The rearrangement joins TRBV19 to TRBJ2-1; D not certain. The CDR3 extends over 13 amino acids. The ends were cut back, 5 bases at V and 4 bases at J, with 9 bases in the middle. Germline CDR1 and CDR2: LNHDA and SQIVND (reference sequence). In nucleotides, the CDR3 is TGTGCCAGTAGTTGGTCGCGATACAATGAGCAGTTCTTC. Protein product: CASSWSRYNEQFF.

The rearrangement joins TRBV7-9 to TRBJ2-1; no definite D call. The germline V gene has CDR1 SEHNR and CDR2 FQNEAQ (reference sequence). V was pared by 2 bases and J by 1 base, with 6 bases between. The CDR3 spans 14 residues. The CDR3 loop is CASSLPQSYNEQFF. CDR3 DNA sequence: TGTGCCAGCAGCTTACCCCAATCCTACAATGAGCAGTTCTTC.

This clone occurred a few times. V gene TRBV29-1 combines with J gene TRBJ2-1; D might be TRBD2 (6 bases). This CDR3 is 13 amino acids long. V shed 6 bases and J shed 6 bases, with 15 bases lying between them. Germline lookup yields CDR1 SQVTM and CDR2 ANQGSEA. CDR3 loop: CSVAAGTLNEQFF. CDR3 coding DNA: TGCAGCGTCGCGGCGGGGACCCTCAATGAGCAGTTCTTC.

The gene calls are TRBV11-2 and TRBJ2-1; D is perhaps TRBD1 (5 bases). V dropped 4 bases and J dropped 4 bases, with 8 bases sitting between them. The CDR3 contains 13 residues. Germline V CDR1 and CDR2: SGHAT, FQNNGV. The CDR3 protein is CASSSAGYNEQFF. The CDR3 DNA reads TGTGCCAGCAGCTCCGCAGGGTACAATGAGCAGTTCTTC.